The rows below give T cell receptor beta chains drawn from one sample of a study of human T cells and chemical hapten exposure. In TCRdb, the RACE reads were re-called with MiXCR into one record per CDR3 protein. The data hold roughly 380,000 distinct CDR3 sequences, with 4.5% to 6% observed a single time. The sample in question was whole blood, obtained in connection with sensitization to the hapten diphenylcyclopropenone (DPC). Every receptor here comes from a woman aged 50 to 60 with alopecia areata. Some clones in this sample may be carry-over from other donors' samples. Both conserved end residues are part of each CDR3. The D gene is left open where the match is weak. Some rows mark clone size as missing; the rest say once, few, many or name a class of expanded clone.

DNA	CDR3	J	D	V	size
TGTGCCAGCTCCTTCGGGACAGGATTTTCCTACGAGCAGTACTTC	CASSFGTGFSYEQYF	TRBJ2-7	TRBD1	TRBV18	NA
TGTGCCACCAGCAGAGATTTCTCGATCAGTGGGGGAGCCGGGGAGCTGTTTTTT	CATSRDFSISGGAGELFF	TRBJ2-2	NA	TRBV15	many
TGTGCCAGCAGCCAACGGGGACAGGCGCCGAGCTCCTACGAGCAGTACTTC	CASSQRGQAPSSYEQYF	TRBJ2-7	TRBD1	TRBV14	many
TGCAGTGCTCCAACCGGGGGGGGCGGCAAAAACATTCAGTACTTC	CSAPTGGGGKNIQYF	TRBJ2-4	TRBD2	TRBV20-1	many
TGTGCCAGCAGTTTAACGGCCCGACTCGCGATTTACAATGAGCAGTTCTTC	CASSLTARLAIYNEQFF	TRBJ2-1	NA	TRBV27	NA
TGTGCCAGCAGCTTGGGACTTAACTATGGCTACACCTTC	CASSLGLNYGYTF	TRBJ1-2	NA	TRBV5-6	many
TGTGCCAGCAGGACCGACAGGGAGGAAGCTTTCTTT	CASRTDREEAFF	TRBJ1-1	TRBD1	TRBV6-2/TRBV6-3	many
TGTGCCAGCAGTCCCCGTGGGGGTTTGACTGAAGCTTTCTTT	CASSPRGGLTEAFF	TRBJ1-1	NA	TRBV12-3/TRBV12-4	few
TGCGCCAGCAGCCAAATAGCGGGGGGCCTGTCGAACGAGCAGTACTTC	CASSQIAGGLSNEQYF	TRBJ2-7	TRBD2	TRBV4-1	few
TGTGCCAGCAGTAGCGGCACCGGTCCCAAACACTTC	CASSSGTGPKHF	TRBJ2-7	NA	TRBV6-1	many
TGTGCCAGCAGTTACGGGAGCGGGAGGGCCTCTCGAAATGAGCAGTTCTTC	CASSYGSGRASRNEQFF	TRBJ2-1	TRBD2	TRBV6-5	many
TGTGCCAGCAGGCGAACAGGGGGTTCACCCCTCCACTTT	CASRRTGGSPLHF	TRBJ1-6	TRBD1	TRBV28	many
TGTGCCAGCAGTTTATGGGGACAGGGCTCGGCCGGGGAGCTGTTTTTT	CASSLWGQGSAGELFF	TRBJ2-2	TRBD1	TRBV28	many
TGCAGCGTTGGTGTTGGCAGGGGTCAGCAGTACTTC	CSVGVGRGQQYF	TRBJ2-7	NA	TRBV29-1	NA
TGCAGCGTGGGGCCGGGACAGACCACCTGCGAGCAGTACTTC	CSVGPGQTTCEQYF	TRBJ2-7	TRBD1	TRBV29-1	once
TGTGCCAGCAGTTGGGAGCACGAGCAGTACTTC	CASSWEHEQYF	TRBJ2-7	NA	TRBV28	many
TGTGCCAGCAGCCAAGAAGGATGGCGGGATAGCTCCTACGAGCAGTACTTC	CASSQEGWRDSSYEQYF	TRBJ2-7	NA	TRBV4-2	many